Listed below are T cell receptor beta chains from one sample, sequenced in a study of preoperative IRX-2 immunotherapy in early breast cancer. TCRdb keeps only in-frame clones here, not all; method: immunoSEQ multiplex PCR. Of 30,000 to 35,000 clones listed, 90% to 95% are singletons. Sample acquisition took place from a patient treated with IRX-2 immunotherapy. The receptors come from a human donor with breast cancer. The CDR3 runs from the conserved cysteine through the conserved F or W. D genes are given only for firm matches. Clone size is given for some rows only: seen once, a few or many times, or a class if the clone is expanded.

abundance: NA
v_gene: TRBV27
j_gene: TRBJ2-3
d_gene: NA
CDR3nt: TGTGCCAGCAGTTGGAGAGGTAGCACAGATACGCAGTATTTT
CDR3aa: CASSWRGSTDTQYF

abundance: NA
v_gene: TRBV11-2
j_gene: TRBJ2-1
d_gene: NA
CDR3nt: TGTGCCAGCAGCGATAGGACTCGCGGGGATGAGCAGTTCTTC
CDR3aa: CASSDRTRGDEQFF

abundance: NA
v_gene: TRBV7-9
j_gene: TRBJ2-5
d_gene: NA
CDR3nt: TGTGCCAGCAGCTCCTACCGACAGAGGGAGACCCAGTACTTC
CDR3aa: CASSSYRQRETQYF

abundance: once
v_gene: TRBV18
j_gene: TRBJ1-1
d_gene: NA
CDR3nt: TGTGCCAGCTCACCGTCCCAGGGGAACACTGAAGCTTTCTTT
CDR3aa: CASSPSQGNTEAFF

abundance: NA
v_gene: TRBV14
j_gene: TRBJ2-7
d_gene: NA
CDR3nt: TGTGCCAGCAGCCCAGGACACGCGACCCAAAGGGAGCAGTACTTC
CDR3aa: CASSPGHATQREQYF

abundance: once
v_gene: TRBV9
j_gene: TRBJ2-2
d_gene: NA
CDR3nt: TGTGCCAGCAGCGGATTAGCACGCACCGGGGAGCTGTTTTTT
CDR3aa: CASSGLARTGELFF

abundance: NA
v_gene: TRBV7-2
j_gene: TRBJ1-1
d_gene: NA
CDR3nt: TGTGCCAGCAGCGGACCCATGAACACTGAAGCTTTCTTT
CDR3aa: CASSGPMNTEAFF

abundance: NA
v_gene: TRBV13
j_gene: TRBJ1-1
d_gene: NA
CDR3nt: TGTGCCAGCAGCTTAATGCGAGACGTAAGTGAAGCTTTCTTT
CDR3aa: CASSLMRDVSEAFF

abundance: NA
v_gene: TRBV27
j_gene: TRBJ1-6
d_gene: NA
CDR3nt: TGTGCCAGCAGTCCCGAATTCAGGGAATCACCCCTCCACTTT
CDR3aa: CASSPEFRESPLHF

abundance: NA
v_gene: TRBV28
j_gene: TRBJ2-1
d_gene: NA
CDR3nt: TGTGCCAGCAGTTTAGGCAGGGCTTCCTACAATGAGCAGTTCTTC
CDR3aa: CASSLGRASYNEQFF

abundance: NA
v_gene: TRBV19
j_gene: TRBJ1-3
d_gene: NA
CDR3nt: TGTGCCATCAAGCGAACCGGGACAATTTCATCTAATTGGAACACCATATATTTT
CDR3aa: CAIKRTGTISSNWNTIYF